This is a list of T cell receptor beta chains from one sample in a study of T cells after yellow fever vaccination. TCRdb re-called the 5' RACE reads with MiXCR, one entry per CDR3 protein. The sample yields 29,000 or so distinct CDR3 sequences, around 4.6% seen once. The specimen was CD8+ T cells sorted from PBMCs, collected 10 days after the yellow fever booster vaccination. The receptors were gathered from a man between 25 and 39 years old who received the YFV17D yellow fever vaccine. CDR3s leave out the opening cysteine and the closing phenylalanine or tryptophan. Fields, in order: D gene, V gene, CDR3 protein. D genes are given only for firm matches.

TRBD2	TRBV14	ASSQSLAEPYNEQF
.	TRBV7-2	ARRDSSAYGYT
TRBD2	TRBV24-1	AAPWGEREDPNEQF
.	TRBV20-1	SARVVQPQTYDEQF
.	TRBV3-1	ASSQEIRGPFGEQY
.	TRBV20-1	SAPQGDEQF
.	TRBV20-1	SAAGPNPYEQY
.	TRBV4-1	ASSQDDEQF
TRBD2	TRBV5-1	ASSLGLAGDEQY
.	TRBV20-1	SAESGDRRTDTQY
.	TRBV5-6	ASSLYWTRVSDEQY
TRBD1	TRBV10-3	AISEDRAETQY
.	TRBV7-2	ASSLQPVYGAGELF
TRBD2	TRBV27	ASSLAGGAGELF
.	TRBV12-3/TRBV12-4	ASSPKTALPGQY
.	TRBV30	AWTTGLRVEQY
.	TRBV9	ASSVKEVYEQY
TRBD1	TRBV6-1	ATNAPRQGVYEQY
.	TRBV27	ASSYGREYYNEQF
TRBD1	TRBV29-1	SVEHRGLGANVLT
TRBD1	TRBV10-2	ASKGIGGASGTGELF
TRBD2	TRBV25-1	ASSDLAGGVTGELF
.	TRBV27	ASSLSQGGGTQY
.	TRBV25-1	ASKVGDSYEQY
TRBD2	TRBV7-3	ASSLQPLSGSMDTQY
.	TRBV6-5	ASSYAVSFYGYT
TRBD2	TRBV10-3	AISESTSGSPGELF
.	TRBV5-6	ASSLTSFIEQF
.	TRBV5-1	ASSLAYSLSYNEQF
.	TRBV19	AGCSCGPLKETQY
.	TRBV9	ASSGTGEQF